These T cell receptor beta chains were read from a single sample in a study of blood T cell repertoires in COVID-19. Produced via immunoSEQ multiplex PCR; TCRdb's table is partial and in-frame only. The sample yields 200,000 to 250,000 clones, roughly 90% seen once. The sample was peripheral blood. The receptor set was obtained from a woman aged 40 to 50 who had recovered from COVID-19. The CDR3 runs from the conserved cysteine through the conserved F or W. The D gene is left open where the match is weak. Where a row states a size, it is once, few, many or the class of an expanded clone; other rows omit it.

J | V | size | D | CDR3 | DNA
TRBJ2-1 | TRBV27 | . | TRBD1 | CASRSQGAPYNEQFF | TGTGCCAGCAGGTCGCAGGGGGCCCCATACAATGAGCAGTTCTTC
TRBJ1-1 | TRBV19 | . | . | CASRDRLVEAFF | TGTGCCAGTAGGGACAGACTCGTTGAAGCTTTCTTT
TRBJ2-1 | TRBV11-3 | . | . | CASSLVPSPHEQFF | TGTGCCAGCAGCTTAGTTCCTAGTCCCCATGAGCAGTTCTTC
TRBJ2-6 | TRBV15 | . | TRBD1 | CATSRNRGKAGANVLTF | TGTGCCACCAGCAGAAACAGGGGGAAGGCTGGGGCCAACGTCCTGACTTTC
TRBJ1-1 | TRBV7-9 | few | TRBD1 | CASSPGQGLNTEAFF | TGTGCCAGCAGCCCGGGACAGGGATTGAACACTGAAGCTTTCTTT
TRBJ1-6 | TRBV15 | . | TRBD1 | CATSRVLQGGRNSPLHF | TGTGCCACCAGCAGAGTCTTACAGGGGGGGCGGAATTCACCCCTCCACTTT
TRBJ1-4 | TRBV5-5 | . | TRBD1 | CASSLPPGQENEKLFF | TGTGCCAGCAGCTTGCCTCCGGGACAGGAAAATGAAAAACTGTTTTTT
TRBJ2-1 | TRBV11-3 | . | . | CASRRSGLHNEQFF | TGTGCCAGCAGGAGGTCGGGACTTCACAATGAGCAGTTCTTC
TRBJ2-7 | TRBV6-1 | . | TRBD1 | CASSERGPTYEQYF | TGTGCCAGCAGTGAGAGGGGGCCCACCTACGAGCAGTACTTC
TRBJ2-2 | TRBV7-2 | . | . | CASRPTPGGRGPGELFF | TGTGCCAGCAGACCTACACCGGGGGGCAGGGGGCCTGGGGAGCTGTTTTTT
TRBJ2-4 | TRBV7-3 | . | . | CASSSPPSNIQYF | TGTGCCAGCAGCTCCCCCCCGAGTAACATTCAGTACTTC
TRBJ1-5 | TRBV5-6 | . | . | CASSLGPGSNQPQHF | TGTGCCAGCAGCTTGGGGCCGGGGAGCAATCAGCCCCAGCATTTT
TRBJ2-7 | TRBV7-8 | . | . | CASSPPTSSYEQYF | TGTGCCAGCAGCCCCCCCACGAGCTCCTACGAGCAGTACTTC
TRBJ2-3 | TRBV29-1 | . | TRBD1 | CSVPTGGGPDTQYF | TGCAGCGTCCCGACAGGGGGGGGCCCAGATACGCAGTATTTT
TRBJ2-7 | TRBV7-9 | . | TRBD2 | CASSPGGSGVEF | TGTGCCAGCAGCCCTGGGGGGAGCGGGGTAGAATTC
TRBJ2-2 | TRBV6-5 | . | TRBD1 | CASKGDRERTGELFF | TGTGCCAGCAAAGGGGACAGGGAGAGGACCGGGGAGCTGTTTTTT
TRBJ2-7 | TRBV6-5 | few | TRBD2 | CASRPYSGASYEQYF | TGTGCCAGCAGACCCTATAGCGGGGCCTCCTACGAGCAGTACTTC
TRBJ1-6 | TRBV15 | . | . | CATSVTAGFPLHF | TGTGCCACCAGTGTGACAGCGGGGTTTCCCCTCCACTTT
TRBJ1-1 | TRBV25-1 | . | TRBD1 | CASSLTGDTEAFF | TGTGCCAGCAGCCTGACAGGGGACACTGAAGCTTTCTTT
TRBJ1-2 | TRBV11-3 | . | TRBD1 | CASSPVVPDDRGSNYGYTF | TGTGCCAGCAGCCCCGTCGTACCCGACGACAGGGGATCTAACTATGGCTACACCTTC
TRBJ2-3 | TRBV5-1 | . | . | CASSLEGNQGTDTQYF | TGCGCCAGCAGCTTGGAGGGAAATCAGGGAACAGATACGCAGTATTTT
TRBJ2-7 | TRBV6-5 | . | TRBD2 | CASSSGRLIHEQYF | TGTGCCAGCAGTTCCGGGAGGTTAATCCACGAGCAGTACTTC
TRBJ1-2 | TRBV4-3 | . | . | CASSQGEQFVDYGYTF | TGCGCCAGCAGCCAGGGAGAACAGTTTGTGGACTATGGCTACACCTTC
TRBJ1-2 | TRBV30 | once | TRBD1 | CAWRKPGQGIHGYTF | TGTGCCTGGAGGAAACCGGGACAGGGGATCCATGGCTACACCTTC
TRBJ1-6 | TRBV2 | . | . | CASIPGPNSPLHF | TGTGCCAGCATCCCAGGGCCGAATTCACCCCTCCACTTT
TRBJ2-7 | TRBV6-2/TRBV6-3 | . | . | CASSYLRAQYF | TGTGCCAGCAGTTACCTGCGCGCGCAGTACTTC
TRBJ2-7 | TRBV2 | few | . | CASSATGRSYEQYF | TGTGCCAGCAGTGCGACAGGTCGATCCTACGAGCAGTACTTC
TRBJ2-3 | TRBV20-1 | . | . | CSALVSDTQYF | TGCAGTGCCCTCGTCTCGGATACGCAGTATTTT
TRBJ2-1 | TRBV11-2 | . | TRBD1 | CASTSRDRYNEQFF | TGTGCCAGCACTTCCCGGGACAGATACAATGAGCAGTTCTTC
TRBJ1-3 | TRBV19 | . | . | CASSIVGLGDSGNTIYF | TGTGCCAGTAGTATAGTGGGCTTAGGGGACTCTGGAAACACCATATATTTT
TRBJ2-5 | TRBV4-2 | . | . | CASSQAASVGETQYF | TGTGCCAGCAGCCAAGCTGCGAGCGTAGGTGAGACCCAGTACTTC
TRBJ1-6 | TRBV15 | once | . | CATSSDSRSSPLHF | TGTGCCACCAGCAGCGACAGTAGAAGTTCACCCCTCCACTTT
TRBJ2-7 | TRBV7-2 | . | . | CASSLYEGRTREQYF | TGTGCCAGCAGCTTGTACGAAGGGAGGACAAGGGAGCAGTACTTC
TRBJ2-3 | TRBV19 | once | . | CASSVAGGTDTQYF | TGTGCCAGTAGCGTAGCCGGGGGAACAGATACGCAGTATTTT
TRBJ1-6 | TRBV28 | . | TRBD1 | CATTGTEGSLALHF | TGTGCCACGACCGGGACAGAGGGATCCCTCGCCCTCCACTTT
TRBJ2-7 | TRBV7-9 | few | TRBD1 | CASSSIRDRSSYEQYF | TGTGCCAGCAGCTCAATCCGGGACAGGAGCTCCTACGAGCAGTACTTC
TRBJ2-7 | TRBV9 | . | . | CASSVETGRGEQYF | TGTGCCAGCAGCGTAGAAACAGGGAGGGGCGAGCAGTACTTC
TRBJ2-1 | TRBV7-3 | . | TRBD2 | CASSFKIPGLPYNEQFF | TGTGCCAGCAGCTTCAAGATTCCGGGACTACCTTACAATGAGCAGTTCTTC
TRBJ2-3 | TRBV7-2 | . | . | CASSLRREETDTQYF | TGTGCCAGCAGCCTCCGGAGGGAGGAGACAGATACGCAGTATTTT
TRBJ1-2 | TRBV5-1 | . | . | CASSFTGSYVYTF | TGCGCCAGCAGCTTCACAGGGTCTTATGTCTACACCTTC
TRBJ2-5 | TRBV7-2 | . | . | CASSLEAPTTGETQYF | TGTGCCAGCAGCTTAGAGGCGCCGACGACGGGGGAGACCCAGTACTTC
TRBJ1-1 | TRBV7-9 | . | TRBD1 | CASRGTGFNTEAFF | TGTGCCAGCAGAGGGACAGGTTTTAACACTGAAGCTTTCTTT
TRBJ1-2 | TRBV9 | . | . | CASSVADSFDVKYGYTF | TGTGCCAGCAGCGTAGCGGATAGCTTCGACGTCAAATATGGCTACACCTTC
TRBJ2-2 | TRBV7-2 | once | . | CASSLRLRAGGENTGELFF | TGTGCCAGCAGCTTACGTCTCCGAGCCGGCGGGGAGAACACCGGGGAGCTGTTTTTT
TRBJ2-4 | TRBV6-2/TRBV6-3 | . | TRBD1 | CASSYGQGARNIQYF | TGTGCCAGCAGTTACGGGCAGGGGGCGCGCAACATTCAGTACTTC
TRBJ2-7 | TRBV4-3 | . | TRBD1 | CASSPSGTGSEQYF | TGCGCCAGCAGCCCAAGTGGGACAGGCAGCGAGCAGTACTTC
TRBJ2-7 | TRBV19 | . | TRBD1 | CASSTGTGPYEQYF | TGTGCCAGTAGTACCGGGACAGGGCCCTACGAGCAGTACTTC
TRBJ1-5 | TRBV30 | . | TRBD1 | CAWSGDRNQPQHF | TGTGCCTGGAGTGGGGACAGGAATCAGCCCCAGCATTTT
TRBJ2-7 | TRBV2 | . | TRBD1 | CASSTTDRESYEQYF | TGTGCCAGCAGTACTACTGACAGGGAATCCTACGAGCAGTACTTC
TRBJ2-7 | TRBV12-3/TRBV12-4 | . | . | CASSGTPIYEQYF | TGTGCCAGCAGTGGGACACCGATCTACGAGCAGTACTTC
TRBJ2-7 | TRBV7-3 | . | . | CASSLSPAISYEQYF | TGTGCCAGCAGCTTAAGTCCTGCGATTTCCTACGAGCAGTACTTC
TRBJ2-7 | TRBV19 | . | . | CASSIAGGGGQYF | TGTGCCAGTAGTATAGCCGGCGGGGGCGGACAGTACTTC
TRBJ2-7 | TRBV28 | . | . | CAAGGGAPYEQYF | TGTGCCGCCGGTGGGGGGGCGCCCTACGAGCAGTACTTC
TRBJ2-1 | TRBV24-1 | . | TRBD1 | CATSGFGTGDRSGYNEQFF | TGTGCCACCAGTGGATTCGGGACAGGGGATCGTAGCGGCTACAATGAGCAGTTCTTC
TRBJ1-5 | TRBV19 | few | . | CASGEGQPQHF | TGTGCCAGTGGAGAGGGTCAGCCCCAGCATTTT
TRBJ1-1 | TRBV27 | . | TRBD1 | CASSFRKGEGASGAFF | TGTGCCAGCAGTTTTCGGAAAGGAGAGGGGGCGTCCGGTGCTTTCTTT
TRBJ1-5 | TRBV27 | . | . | CASSSGGGWSNQPQHF | TGTGCCAGCAGCTCCGGGGGGGGTTGGAGCAATCAGCCCCAGCATTTT
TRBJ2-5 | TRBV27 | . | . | CASSYSPGETQYF | TGTGCCAGCAGCTACTCCCCGGGAGAGACCCAGTACTTC